This T cell receptor beta chain appears in the sequencing data of a study of T cells after yellow fever vaccination. A universal primer site and UMIs were added as TCR cDNA was made by 5'RACE template switching. TCRdb redid the calling of the 5' RACE reads with MiXCR, one entry per CDR3 protein. The sample lists about 110,000 distinct CDR3 sequences, roughly 8.9% occurring once. In its sample, this clonotype was seen many times. Its cognate antigen is unknown. V was cut by 1 base and J by 0 bases, with 9 bases left in between. The CDR3 is 15 amino acids. The V gene's germline CDR1 is MNHNS and CDR2 SASEGT. General study findings and limits: Weaker overall, the secondary response nonetheless peaked faster (day 5 versus 15). Post-booster reappearance was seen for most primary-vaccination clones (about 96% CD4, 75% to 90% CD8).

This chain connects TRBV6-1 to TRBJ1-1; D not certain. The sequence was collected from a man aged 25 to 40 who received the YFV17D yellow fever vaccine. Sequenced here: CD8+ T cells sorted from PBMCs, sampled 45 days after the yellow fever booster vaccination. The CDR3 here is CASSEGTAMNTEAFF. The CDR3 nucleotides read TGTGCCAGCAGTGAAGGAACAGCTATGAACACTGAAGCTTTCTTT.